These 8 T cell receptor beta chains originate from one sample sequenced in a study of blood T cell repertoires in COVID-19. The repertoire was sequenced with immunoSEQ multiplex PCR; TCRdb's copy has only in-frame clones and lacks some. Altogether about 300,000 clones are present, roughly 86% being singletons, with the ten largest covering 1% to 1.5%. Sequencing was performed on peripheral blood. These receptors were taken from a man between 65 and 85 years old with acute or convalescent COVID-19.

The genes are TRBV3-1 (or the pseudogene TRBV3-2) and TRBJ1-5; D gene uncertain. The CDR3 loop spans 16 amino acids. V lost 4 bases to trimming and J lost 4 bases, with 17 bases between them. CDR1 and CDR2 from the germline V gene are LGHDT and YNNKEL (reference sequence). The CDR3 DNA sequence: TGTGCCAGCAGCCCCAGCGGGAACAGATGGAATCAGCCCCAGCATTTT. This codes for CASSPSGNRWNQPQHF.

This clone has ten or more counts. The chain couples TRBV7-9 to TRBJ1-2; 7 bases line up with TRBD1. CDR3 length: 14 amino acids. V lost 7 bases and J lost 4; bases outside the gene matches: 9. Germline V lookup: CDR1 SEHNR, CDR2 FQNEAQ (reference sequence). CDR3 bases: TGTGCCAGCAACCCGGTGGGACAGACCTATGGCTACACCTTC. Amino acids: CASNPVGQTYGYTF.

The chain combines TRBV16 with TRBJ1-5; 10 bases line up with TRBD1. V was clipped by 0 bases and J by 5 bases; unmatched bases: 1. This CDR3 comprises 15 residues. Germline V gene data show CDR1 as KGHSY and CDR2 as FQNENV. CDR3 sequence reads: CASSQSGTGDQPQHF. CDR3 in DNA: TGTGCCAGCAGCCAATCGGGGACAGGGGATCAGCCCCAGCATTTT.

The chain carries TRBV28 and TRBJ1-5, with D hard to call. The CDR3 consists of 14 residues. Per germline, CDR1 MDHEN and CDR2 SYDVKM. Deletions cut 6 bases from V and 1 base from J, with 10 bases between. The CDR3 sequence: CASSTAGSNQPQHF. CDR3 nucleotides: TGTGCCAGCAGCACAGCTGGAAGCAATCAGCCCCAGCATTTT.

The gene calls are TRBV29-1 and TRBJ2-1, with D hard to call. Germline loops: CDR1 SQVTM, CDR2 ANQGSEA. The CDR3 sequence is 13 residues long. Trimming stripped 4 bases from V and 0 bases from J, with 7 bases between. CDR3 amino acids: CSVVWSSYNEQFF. DNA for the CDR3: TGCAGCGTTGTCTGGAGCTCCTACAATGAGCAGTTCTTC.

The rearrangement uses TRBV7-2 and TRBJ1-3, with 8 bases lining up with TRBD1. The germline gives CDR1 SGHTA, CDR2 FQGNSA. This CDR3 comprises 19 residues. J lost 0 bases, V lost 1 base, and 11 bases had no gene match. The CDR3 reads CASSLGGRIGTGSGNTIYF. The CDR3 bases are TGTGCCAGCAGCTTAGGTGGAAGAATAGGGACAGGCTCTGGAAACACCATATATTTT.

The chain recombines TRBV9 with TRBJ2-1; 8 bases agree with TRBD2. V shed 0 bases, J shed 7 bases, and the junction held 9 bases outside the gene matches. CDR3 length: 16 residues. The V gene's germline CDR1 is SGDLS and CDR2 YYNGEE. CDR3 region: CASSVGPTSGTNEQFF. The CDR3 region has the DNA TGTGCCAGCAGCGTAGGCCCTACTAGCGGTACGAATGAGCAGTTCTTC.

The chain is built from TRBV30 and TRBJ2-1; 10 nucleotides agree with TRBD2. CDR1 is GTSNPN and CDR2 is SVGIG in the germline V gene (reference sequence). J gave up 10 bases and V 3 bases, and 6 bases lay outside the gene matches. This CDR3 is built from 13 residues. CDR3 loop: CAWSPGLAREQFF. In DNA, the CDR3 is TGTGCCTGGAGCCCGGGACTAGCGAGAGAGCAGTTCTTC.